This T cell receptor (beta chain) was obtained from a study of OX40 agonist ivuxolimab in advanced cancers. As for the study in general: The dose-escalation cohort had hepatocellular carcinoma, melanoma, renal cell or head and neck cancer. Averaging about 60 years in age, with a range of 23 to 79, the cohort was about 85% male. Two cutaneous melanoma patients and one hepatocellular carcinoma patient, three in all, had partial responses.

The CDR3 runs 12 residues. V lost 6 bases to trimming and J lost 8 bases, with 13 bases between them. The germline V gene encodes CDR1 MDHEN and CDR2 SYDVKM. This clone was detected only once. Autoimmune disease history or systemic immunosuppression was exclusionary. The table came from immunoSEQ multiplex PCR; TCRdb's copy has only in-frame clones and leaves some out. The profile covers tens of thousands of clones, with roughly 88% appearing a single time and approximately 1.1% taken by the ten largest. The source material was CD4+ or CD8+ T cells sorted from blood, sampled in a trial of the OX40 agonist ivuxolimab. The rearrangement joins TRBV28 to TRBJ1-1; tentatively, D is TRBD1 (6 bases). This receptor was obtained from an adult with an advanced solid tumor such as melanoma, head and neck, liver or kidney cancer. For the CDR3, the DNA is TGTGCCAGCAGAGTACTTGGACAGGAAGCTTTCTTT. Its protein product is CASRVLGQEAFF.